A single sample gave rise to the 26 T cell receptor beta chains below, sequenced in a study of beta chain features in type 1 diabetes. Study observations and caveats: A moderate, significant TCRB CDR3 shortening appeared in type 1 diabetes across four CD4+ subsets.

Sequencing targeted expressed TCRB transcripts, as all isolated RNA had been reverse transcribed. TCRdb's table, derived via immunoSEQ multiplex PCR, lists solely in-frame clones and lacks some. The sample lists 640,000 or so clones, around an eighth occurring once. Their cognate antigens are unknown. Input material: naive CD4+ T cells from blood. The receptors were gathered from a man aged 18 to 29 with type 1 diabetes.

This chain connects TRBV25-1 to TRBJ2-2, with 8 bases aligning to TRBD1. Germline V gene data show CDR1 as MGHDK and CDR2 as SYGVNS. The CDR3 totals 15 residues. Unmatched junction bases numbered 2, after V lost 4 bases and J lost 1 base. Written as DNA, the CDR3 is TGTGCCAGCAGTGCGACAGGGGTGAACACCGGGGAGCTGTTTTTT. Translated, it gives CASSATGVNTGELFF.

The chain joins TRBV18 to TRBJ1-2, with TRBD1 matching 8 bases. Trimming removed 3 bases from V and 6 bases from J; junction bases left unmatched: 6. CDR1 and CDR2 (germline): KGHSH, LQKENI. This CDR3 contains 14 residues. This chain's CDR3 is CASSPTGVVDGYTF. CDR3 nucleotide sequence: TGTGCCAGCTCACCGACAGGGGTCGTCGATGGCTACACCTTC.

This clone has a handful of counts. This chain connects TRBV19 to TRBJ1-4; D unclear. This CDR3 region has 16 residues. Germline-derived CDR1 and CDR2 are LNHDA and SQIVND (reference sequence). Trimming stripped 5 bases from V and 0 bases from J, with 13 bases between. The DNA of the CDR3 is TGTGCCAGTAGTCTCCGGGCCCCAGCAACTAATGAAAAACTGTTTTTT. Protein: CASSLRAPATNEKLFF.

The chain carries TRBV4-3 and TRBJ1-1; TRBD1 aligns across 9 bases. This CDR3 region has 18 residues. Germline values: CDR1 LGHNA, CDR2 YSLEER. With 4 bases clipped from V and 0 bases from J, the junction kept 12 bases outside the gene matches. The DNA for the CDR3 is TGCGCCAGCAGCCCCGGGAGGGGGACAGGGATGATGAACACTGAAGCTTTCTTT. Its protein is CASSPGRGTGMMNTEAFF.

The CDR3 region has the DNA TGTGCCAGCAGCTACGAGGGGGCTAGTTCCTACGAGCAGTACTTC. It yields the protein CASSYEGASSYEQYF. The chain employs TRBV6-5 and TRBJ2-7; 7 bases fit TRBD1. V was pared by 6 bases and J by 1 base, with 9 bases of the junction left unmatched. The CDR3 is 15 amino acids. CDR1 is MNHEY, CDR2 SVGAGI, per germline.

The chain carries TRBV18 and TRBJ2-7, with D possibly being TRBD1 (6 bases). Germline V gene lookup returns CDR1 KGHSH and CDR2 LQKENI. This CDR3 is built from 14 residues. V was shortened by 5 bases and J by 4 bases, with 15 bases between the two germline ends. CDR3 nucleotide sequence: TGTGCCAGCTCAAACTGGGACAAGGGGTACGAGCAGTACTTC. It specifies CASSNWDKGYEQYF.

This chain uses TRBV5-1 with TRBJ2-3; possibly TRBD1 or TRBD2 for D (5 bases each). V was trimmed by 0 bases and J by 2 bases, leaving 10 bases between them. CDR3 length: 15 amino acids. The germline gives CDR1 SGHRS, CDR2 YFSETQ. In DNA, the CDR3 is TGCGCCAGCAGCTTGGGAGGGGACCCCACAGATACGCAGTATTTT. This gives the protein CASSLGGDPTDTQYF. The entire variable domain, with the rest obtained from reference TRBV5-1 and TRBJ2-3, is as follows: KAGVTQTPRYLIKTRGQQVTLSCSPISGHRSVSWYQQTPGQGLQFLFEYFSETQRNKGNFPGRFSGRQFSNSRSEMNVSTLELGDSALYLCASSLGGDPTDTQYFGPGTRLTVL.

The chain uses TRBV11-3 and TRBJ2-1, with no clear D. Germline lookup yields CDR1 SGHNT and CDR2 YENEEA. The CDR3 is 13 amino acids. Trimming pared 7 bases from V and 10 bases from J, leaving 17 bases between. The CDR3: CASTWEYGGEQFF. Written as DNA, the CDR3 is TGTGCCAGCACCTGGGAATACGGTGGCGAGCAGTTCTTC.

This clone was detected only a few times. The chain recombines TRBV5-1 with TRBJ2-3; the D is unclear. Trimming took 3 bases from V and 6 from J, leaving 8 bases between them. CDR1 is SGHRS, CDR2 YFSETQ, per germline. The CDR3 covers 12 residues. The CDR3 coding sequence is TGCGCCAGCAGCTCATATTCGGATACGCAGTATTTT. Its protein is CASSSYSDTQYF.

A few counts support this clone. V gene TRBV13 combines with J gene TRBJ2-3, with D possibly TRBD2 on 6 matching bases. Looked up from germline, CDR1 is PRHDT and CDR2 is FYEKMQ (reference sequence). V lost 7 bases and J lost 2, with 16 bases in between. There are 15 residues in the CDR3. The CDR3 nucleotides are TGTGCCAGCACCTTTCGGGGGATGTTCACAGATACGCAGTATTTT. It is translated as CASTFRGMFTDTQYF. The complete variable domain, with remaining parts taken from reference TRBV13 and TRBJ2-3, reads AAGVIQSPRHLIKEKRETATLKCYPIPRHDTVYWYQQGPGQDPQFLISFYEKMQSDKGSIPDRFSAQQFSDYHSELNMSSLELGDSALYFCASTFRGMFTDTQYFGPGTRLTVL.

This clone has only a few counts. This sequence joins TRBV13 and TRBJ2-3; D perhaps matches TRBD1 (6 bases). V lost 4 bases to trimming and J lost 5 bases, with 10 bases between them. Germline values: CDR1 PRHDT, CDR2 FYEKMQ (reference sequence). This CDR3 has 13 amino acids. The CDR3 DNA is TGTGCCAGCAGCTCCCCAGGGGTAGATACGCAGTATTTT. Translating it yields CASSSPGVDTQYF.

This clone has only a few counts. This chain connects TRBV6-5 to TRBJ1-1, with D tentatively TRBD1 (6 bases). The germline V gene encodes CDR1 MNHEY and CDR2 SVGAGI. The CDR3 covers 14 residues. V dropped 6 bases and J dropped 1 base, with 12 bases sitting between them. The CDR3 DNA is TGTGCCAGCAGCCCTGAGGGGGAGAACACTGAAGCTTTCTTT. It yields the protein CASSPEGENTEAFF.

The chain is built from TRBV6-1 and TRBJ2-1, with 11 bases lining up with TRBD1. The CDR3 consists of 13 residues. V lost 5 bases and J lost 8; bases outside the gene matches: 2. Germline V gene lookup returns CDR1 MNHNS and CDR2 SASEGT. CDR3 DNA: TGTGCCAGCAGTCGGACAGGGGGCTATGAGCAGTTCTTC. Amino acids: CASSRTGGYEQFF.

In its sample, this clone was seen a few times. V usage is TRBV28 and J usage is TRBJ2-5; D remains unclear. This CDR3 is built from 11 residues. The germline V and J ends were trimmed by 3 bases and 7 bases, with 6 bases remaining between them. CDR1 and CDR2 (germline): MDHEN, SYDVKM. CDR3 DNA sequence: TGTGCCAGCAGTTTGGTCGGGACCCAGTACTTC. Translating it yields CASSLVGTQYF.

The chain links TRBV10-3 to TRBJ2-5; D possibly matches TRBD1 or TRBD2 (6 bases each). Trimming took off 5 bases at V and 1 base at J, with 29 bases between the two ends. Looked up from germline, CDR1 is ENHRY and CDR2 is SYGVKD. This CDR3 has 20 residues. The CDR3 region is CAISKWTEGEPGAGQETQYF. CDR3 bases: TGTGCCATCAGTAAATGGACGGAGGGAGAACCAGGGGCGGGCCAAGAGACCCAGTACTTC.

This rearrangement joins TRBV5-1 to TRBJ1-2; 8 bases agree with TRBD1. Germline CDR1 is SGHRS and CDR2 is YFSETQ. J was trimmed by 4 bases and V by 6 bases; bases with no gene match: 8. The CDR3 runs 14 residues. CDR3 in amino acids: CASTTGAPVYGYTF. The CDR3 DNA is TGCGCCAGCACGACAGGGGCTCCAGTCTATGGCTACACCTTC.

The chain is built from TRBV19 and TRBJ2-5; D possibly corresponds to TRBD2 (5 bases). The V end lost 5 bases, the J end lost 4 bases, and 11 bases lay between the germline ends. This CDR3 has 13 amino acids. Germline V gives CDR1 LNHDA, CDR2 SQIVND (reference sequence). The CDR3 loop reads CASSFEGRETQYF. The CDR3 nucleotides read TGTGCCAGTAGTTTTGAGGGCCGAGAGACCCAGTACTTC.

The chain links TRBV4-2 to TRBJ2-5, with TRBD2 identical over 7 bases. Per the germline V gene, CDR1 is LGHNA and CDR2 is YNFKEQ. The CDR3 loop spans 15 amino acids. The V and J ends lost 5 bases and 7 bases, in that order; junction bases with no gene match: 13. CDR3 amino acids: CASSSRLAHSGTQYF. The CDR3 region has the DNA TGTGCCAGCAGCTCAAGACTAGCCCATAGCGGGACCCAGTACTTC.

V is TRBV6-1 and J is TRBJ2-5; the D is unclear. Germline V gene sequence: CDR1 MNHNS, CDR2 SASEGT. CDR3 length: 13 residues. The ends were cut back, 7 bases at V and 2 bases at J, with 11 bases in the middle. The CDR3 region is CASKRVPQETQYF. CDR3 bases: TGTGCCAGCAAACGGGTACCACAAGAGACCCAGTACTTC.

The chain carries TRBV4-1 and TRBJ1-6, with a weak D call TRBD1 (6 bases). Germline-derived CDR1 and CDR2 are MGHRA and YSYEKL. The CDR3 runs 17 residues. Trimming stripped 3 bases from V and 9 bases from J, with 21 bases between. As DNA, the CDR3 is TGCGCCAGCAGCCAGCCCTCACAGGGAAGCAGGAGTTCACCCCTCCACTTT. This gives the protein CASSQPSQGSRSSPLHF.

The V call is TRBV19, the J call TRBJ2-7; D gene ambiguous. This CDR3 has 14 residues. Trimming took off 0 bases at V and 1 base at J, with 7 bases between the two ends. CDR1 LNHDA and CDR2 SQIVND come from the germline V gene (reference sequence). Here the CDR3 reads CASSIEGGSYEQYF. CDR3 coding DNA: TGTGCCAGTAGTATAGAGGGCGGTTCCTACGAGCAGTACTTC.

This chain links TRBV12-5 with TRBJ2-1; 7 nucleotides agree with TRBD1. Germline CDR1 is LGHNT and CDR2 is FRNRAP. The CDR3 covers 14 residues. V was clipped by 4 bases and J by 6 bases; unmatched bases: 6. The CDR3 region is CASGSGTDFNEQFF. In DNA form, the CDR3 reads TGTGCTAGTGGTTCCGGGACAGATTTCAATGAGCAGTTCTTC.

V and J are TRBV11-3 and TRBJ1-1; 7 nucleotides agree with TRBD1. With V trimmed by 3 bases and J by 4 bases, 2 bases remained unmatched. This CDR3 has 13 amino acids. In germline, CDR1 is SGHNT, CDR2 YENEEA. The CDR3 DNA reads TGTGCCAGCAGCTTGGCAGGGGGCACTGAAGCTTTCTTT. It is translated as CASSLAGGTEAFF.

The chain employs TRBV5-5 and TRBJ1-4, with D tentatively TRBD1 (6 bases). Germline-derived CDR1 and CDR2 are SGHKS and YYEKEE (reference sequence). The CDR3 extends over 15 amino acids. The V end lost 0 bases, the J end lost 8 bases, and 14 bases lay between the germline ends. Here the CDR3 reads CASSLVTGTAEKLFF. In DNA, the CDR3 is TGTGCCAGCAGCTTGGTCACAGGGACTGCGGAAAAACTGTTTTTT.

This chain connects TRBV15 to TRBJ1-2; TRBD1 might be the D (6 bases). Looked up from germline, CDR1 is LNHNV and CDR2 is YYDKDF (reference sequence). V lost 6 bases, J lost 0 bases, and 17 bases lay in between. The CDR3 is made up of 16 amino acids. The CDR3 nucleotides are TGTGCCACCAGGAAGCGGGGGCAGGGACCTAACTATGGCTACACCTTC. This encodes CATRKRGQGPNYGYTF.

J is TRBJ2-3 and V is TRBV5-1, with 11 nucleotides matching TRBD2. The V gene's germline CDR1 is SGHRS and CDR2 YFSETQ. V shed 3 bases, J shed 0 bases, and the junction held 3 bases outside the gene matches. The CDR3 sequence is 16 residues long. This CDR3 reads CASSYRTSGSTDTQYF. In DNA form, the CDR3 reads TGCGCCAGCAGCTACCGGACTAGCGGGAGCACAGATACGCAGTATTTT.